Below, 18 T cell receptor beta chains from the same sample are listed, as sequenced in a study of T cells in Graves' hyperthyroidism and ophthalmopathy (dated by TCRdb to about 2019). The library was built by means of multiplex PCR. The reads were generated on an Illumina HiSeq 2000. The TCR beta CDR3 regions were amplified from the RNA transcripts. For the first round of RT-PCR on the TCR CDR3, the HTBI primer set was used together with the Qiagen OneStep RT-PCR kit. TCRdb reprocessing: public reads trimmed at Q25 with fastp, clones called with MiXCR, in-frame beta chains kept. Rows are unified per CDR3 protein, each entry keeping the most common DNA and genes. The sample table records hundreds of thousands of distinct CDR3 sequences; more than 20% of these occur just once. Around a third of the sample rests with the top ten. The specimen was blood. These receptors all stem from a man aged 25-45 years with Graves' ophthalmopathy.

This chain connects TRBV7-9 to TRBJ1-4, with no clear D. Trimming stripped 3 bases from V and 5 bases from J, with 7 bases between. The CDR3 loop spans 13 amino acids. Germline CDR1 and CDR2: SEHNR and FQNEAQ (reference sequence). The CDR3 region is CASSFNGNEKLFF. The CDR3 DNA reads as TGTGCCAGCAGCTTCAACGGAAATGAAAAACTGTTTTTT.

This chain uses TRBV28 with TRBJ2-7; perhaps TRBD2 as D (7 bases). V was cut by 3 bases and J by 3 bases, with 12 bases left in between. Germline-derived CDR1 and CDR2 are MDHEN and SYDVKM. The CDR3 has 14 amino acids. In DNA form, the CDR3 reads TGTGCCAGCAGTTTCGGGGGGCTGGACTACGAGCAGTACTTC. Protein sequence: CASSFGGLDYEQYF.

This clonotype was counted ten times or more. This sequence joins TRBV5-5 and TRBJ2-7; 9 bases match TRBD1. The junction had 14 bases not matched to a gene; V was cut back by 5 bases and J by 5 bases. There are 16 residues in the CDR3. The germline gives CDR1 SGHKS, CDR2 YYEKEE (reference sequence). The CDR3 region has the DNA TGTGCCAGCAGTCGAGGTCTGGGACAGGGCTCTGACGAGCAGTACTTC. It specifies CASSRGLGQGSDEQYF.

This clonotype was detected a few times. The chain joins TRBV19 to TRBJ2-2; 7 nucleotides line up with TRBD2. The J segment lost 6 bases and the V segment lost 9 bases, leaving 7 bases of the junction unmatched. Germline CDR1 LNHDA, CDR2 SQIVND (reference sequence). This CDR3 contains 13 residues. For the CDR3, the DNA is TGTGCCAGCAGCCCCGGACTAGCCGGGGAGCTGTTTTTT. Translation gives CASSPGLAGELFF. Drawing the rest from reference TRBV19 and TRBJ2-2, the complete variable domain is DGGITQSPKYLFRKEGQNVTLSCEQNLNHDAMYWYRQDPGQGLRLIYYSQIVNDFQKGDIAEGYSVSREKKESFPLTVTSAQKNPTAFYLCASSPGLAGELFFGEGSRLTVL.

This clonotype was recorded only once. CDR3 region: CSVDRLGYTF. CDR3 DNA sequence: TGCAGCGTTGACAGGCTGGGATACACCTTC. V is TRBV29-1 and J is TRBJ1-2, with unresolved D. V was shortened by 3 bases and J by 11 bases, with 10 bases between the two germline ends. The CDR3 totals 10 residues. Germline V gene lookup returns CDR1 SQVTM and CDR2 ANQGSEA.

In this sample, this clonotype turned up many times. The chain has TRBV2 and TRBJ2-3, with D hard to call. V was trimmed by 7 bases and J by 2 bases, leaving 10 bases between them. The CDR3 sequence is 13 residues long. Germline V gene sequence: CDR1 SNHLY, CDR2 FYNNEI. CDR3 DNA sequence: TGTGCCAGCACGGAACGCCCCACAGATACGCAGTATTTT. Translating gives CASTERPTDTQYF.

J is TRBJ2-3 and V is TRBV19; 10 nucleotides line up with TRBD1. V dropped 5 bases and J dropped 6; count of bases not matched to a gene: 8. CDR1 and CDR2 from the germline V gene are LNHDA and SQIVND (reference sequence). The CDR3 is made up of 15 amino acids. CDR3 sequence reads: CASSFWDRGTDTQYF. DNA for the CDR3: TGTGCCAGTAGTTTCTGGGACAGGGGAACCGATACGCAGTATTTT.

This chain connects TRBV6-1 to TRBJ2-1; 13 bases align to TRBD2. Germline loops: CDR1 MNHNS, CDR2 SASEGT. The V segment lost 3 bases and the J segment 0 bases; nucleotides outside the gene matches: 2. CDR3 length: 17 amino acids. The CDR3 region has the DNA TGTGCCAGCAGTGAGGGACTAGCGGGGCTCTCCTACAATGAGCAGTTCTTC. Amino acids: CASSEGLAGLSYNEQFF.

This clonotype showed up many times. CDR3 coding DNA: TGTGCCAGCAGTTTATTGAGCGGGAGCACAGATACGCAGTATTTT. Translation: CASSLLSGSTDTQYF. The chain employs TRBV28 and TRBJ2-3; a weak D match, TRBD2 (6 bases). The CDR3 is 15 amino acids. Looked up from germline, CDR1 is MDHEN and CDR2 is SYDVKM. The ends were cut back, 1 base at V and 0 bases at J, with 8 bases in the middle. The whole variable domain, filled in from reference TRBV28 and TRBJ2-3, reads DVKVTQSSRYLVKRTGEKVFLECVQDMDHENMFWYRQDPGLGLRLIYFSYDVKMKEKGDIPEGYSVSREKKERFSLILESASTNQTSMYLCASSLLSGSTDTQYFGPGTRLTVL.

This clonotype was detected many times. This chain links TRBV2 with TRBJ2-7; a weak D match, TRBD2 (6 bases). This CDR3 contains 15 residues. Germline CDR1 and CDR2: SNHLY and FYNNEI. Trimming cost V 3 bases and J 2 bases, with 14 bases left between them. The DNA for the CDR3 is TGTGCCAGCAGTGAGCCGGGACTTTCACCCTACGAGCAGTACTTC. Its translation is CASSEPGLSPYEQYF.

This clonotype was recorded many times. The rearrangement joins TRBV28 to TRBJ1-1; TRBD1 might be the D (5 bases). Germline V CDR1 and CDR2: MDHEN, SYDVKM. The CDR3 runs to 16 residues. The V end lost 3 bases, the J end lost 0 bases, and 14 bases lay between the germline ends. CDR3 sequence: CASSFLGGTMNTEAFF. The DNA of the CDR3 is TGTGCCAGCAGTTTTCTCGGGGGAACTATGAACACTGAAGCTTTCTTT.

About this clonotype itself: One end of the junction fails to match germline, which may point to a read error. The CDR3 sequence: CAISEPGLAGSGSYEQYF. The CDR3 nucleotides read TGTGCCATCAGTGAGCCGGGACTAGCGGGATCGGGGTCCTACGAGCAGTACTTC. V is TRBV6-1 and J is TRBJ2-7; 13 positions match TRBD2. CDR1 and CDR2 from the germline V gene are MNHNS and SASEGT. This CDR3 has 18 residues.

This clonotype has at least ten counts. The chain uses TRBV2 and TRBJ2-3; TRBD2 matches 11 bases. Trimming took 7 bases from V and 0 from J; bases not matched to a gene: 3. The length of the CDR3 is 15 residues. Germline-derived CDR1 and CDR2 are SNHLY and FYNNEI. CDR3 sequence: CASNGLAGSTDTQYF. The DNA for the CDR3 is TGTGCCAGCAATGGACTAGCGGGCAGCACAGATACGCAGTATTTT.

This clonotype was detected only a few times. CDR3 DNA sequence: TGTGCCGCCGAGGGACCTCGTAATGAGCAGTTCTTC. It translates to CAAEGPRNEQFF. The rearrangement links TRBV6-1 to TRBJ2-1, with D tentatively TRBD1 or TRBD2 (5 bases each). The CDR3 is 12 amino acids. Germline CDR1 MNHNS, CDR2 SASEGT. V was cut by 11 bases and J by 7 bases, with 15 bases left in between.

A note on this clonotype: The final CDR3 position lacks the conserved phenylalanine or tryptophan, pointing to a likely read error. V and J are TRBV27 and TRBJ1-2; 10 bases line up with TRBD1. Trimming took 6 bases from V and 4 from J; bases not matched to a gene: 5. The CDR3 consists of 14 residues. Germline CDR1 reads MNHEY; CDR2 reads SMNVEV (reference sequence). The CDR3: CASSKDRGGYGYTL. CDR3 nucleotides: TGTGCCAGCAGCAAGGACAGGGGGGGCTATGGCTACACCCTC.

The gene calls are TRBV6-2 or TRBV6-3 and TRBJ2-2; tentative D call: TRBD1 (6 bases). V was clipped by 6 bases and J by 5 bases, with 10 bases between them. The germline V gene encodes CDR1 MNHEY and CDR2 SVGEGT. This CDR3 spans 13 amino acids. The CDR3 here is CASRYTGTGELFF. CDR3 coding DNA: TGTGCCAGCAGGTATACAGGGACCGGGGAGCTGTTTTTT.

This clonotype turned up a few times. CDR3 nucleotide sequence: TGCAGTGCTAGAGATACAGGGCCCTACGAGCAGTACTTC. Its translation: CSARDTGPYEQYF. V and J are TRBV20-1 and TRBJ2-7; D perhaps matches TRBD1 (6 bases). V was trimmed by 0 bases and J by 2 bases, leaving 8 bases between them. There are 13 residues in the CDR3. CDR1 is DFQATT and CDR2 is SNEGSKA in the germline V gene (reference sequence).

This clonotype has more than one count but fewer than ten. The chain combines TRBV6-2 or TRBV6-3 with TRBJ2-2, with D perhaps matching TRBD2 (6 bases). V was clipped by 0 bases and J by 2 bases, with 19 bases between them. Per germline, CDR1 MNHEY and CDR2 SVGEGT. The CDR3 has 19 residues. The CDR3, as DNA: TGTGCCAGCAGTTACTCGACGGGGGTCCGACCCACTAACACCGGGGAGCTGTTTTTT. As protein: CASSYSTGVRPTNTGELFF.